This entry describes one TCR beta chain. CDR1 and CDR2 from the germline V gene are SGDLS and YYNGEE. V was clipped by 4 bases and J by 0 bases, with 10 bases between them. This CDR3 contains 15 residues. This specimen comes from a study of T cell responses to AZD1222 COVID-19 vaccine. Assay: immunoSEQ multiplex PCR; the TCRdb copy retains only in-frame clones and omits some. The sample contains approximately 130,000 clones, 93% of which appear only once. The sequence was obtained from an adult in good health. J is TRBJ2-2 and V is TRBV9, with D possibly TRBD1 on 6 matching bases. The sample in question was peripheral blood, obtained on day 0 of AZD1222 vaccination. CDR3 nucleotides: TGTGCCAGCAGCCCCAGGACAGCGAACACCGGGGAGCTGTTTTTT. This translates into CASSPRTANTGELFF.